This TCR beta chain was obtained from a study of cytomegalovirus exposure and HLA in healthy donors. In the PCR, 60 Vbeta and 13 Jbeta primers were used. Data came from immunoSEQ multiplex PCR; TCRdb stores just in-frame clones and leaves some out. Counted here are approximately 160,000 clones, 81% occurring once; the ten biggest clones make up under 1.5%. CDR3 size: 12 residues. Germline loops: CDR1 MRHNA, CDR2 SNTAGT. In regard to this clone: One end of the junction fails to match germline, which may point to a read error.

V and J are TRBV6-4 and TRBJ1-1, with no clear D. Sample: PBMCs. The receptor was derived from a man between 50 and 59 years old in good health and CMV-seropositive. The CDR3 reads CARTPLNAEAFF. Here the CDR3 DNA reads TGTGCCAGGACACCTTTGAACGCTGAAGCTTTCTTT.